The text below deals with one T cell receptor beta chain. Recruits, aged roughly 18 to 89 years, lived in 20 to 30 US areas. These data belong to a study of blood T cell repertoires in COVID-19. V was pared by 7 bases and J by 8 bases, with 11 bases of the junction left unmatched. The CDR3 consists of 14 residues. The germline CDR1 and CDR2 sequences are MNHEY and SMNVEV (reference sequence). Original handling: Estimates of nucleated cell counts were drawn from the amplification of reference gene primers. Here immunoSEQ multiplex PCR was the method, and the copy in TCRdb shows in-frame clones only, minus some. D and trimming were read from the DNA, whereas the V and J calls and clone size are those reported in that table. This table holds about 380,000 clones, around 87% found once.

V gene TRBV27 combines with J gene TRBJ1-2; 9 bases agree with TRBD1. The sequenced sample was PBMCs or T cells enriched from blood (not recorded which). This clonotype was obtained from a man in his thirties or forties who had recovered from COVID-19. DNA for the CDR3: TGTGCCAGCAAAGACCCGGGACAGGGTACCGGCTACACCTTC. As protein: CASKDPGQGTGYTF.